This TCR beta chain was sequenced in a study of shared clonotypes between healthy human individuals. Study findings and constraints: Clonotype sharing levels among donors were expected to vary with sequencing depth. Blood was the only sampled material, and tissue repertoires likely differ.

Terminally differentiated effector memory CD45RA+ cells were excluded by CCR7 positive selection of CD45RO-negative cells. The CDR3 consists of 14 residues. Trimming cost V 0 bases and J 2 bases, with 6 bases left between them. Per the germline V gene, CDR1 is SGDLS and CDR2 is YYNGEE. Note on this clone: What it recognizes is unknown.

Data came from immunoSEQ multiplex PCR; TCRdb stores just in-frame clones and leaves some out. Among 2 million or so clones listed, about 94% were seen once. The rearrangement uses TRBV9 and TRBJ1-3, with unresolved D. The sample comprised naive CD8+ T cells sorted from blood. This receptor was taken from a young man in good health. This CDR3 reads CASSVADPGNTIYF. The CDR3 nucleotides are TGTGCCAGCAGCGTAGCGGATCCTGGAAACACCATATATTTT. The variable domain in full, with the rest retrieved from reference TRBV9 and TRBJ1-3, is DSGVTQTPKHLITATGQRVTLRCSPRSGDLSVYWYQQSLDQGLQFLIQYYNGEERAKGNILERFSAQQFPDLHSELNLSSLELGDSALYFCASSVADPGNTIYFGEGSWLTVV.